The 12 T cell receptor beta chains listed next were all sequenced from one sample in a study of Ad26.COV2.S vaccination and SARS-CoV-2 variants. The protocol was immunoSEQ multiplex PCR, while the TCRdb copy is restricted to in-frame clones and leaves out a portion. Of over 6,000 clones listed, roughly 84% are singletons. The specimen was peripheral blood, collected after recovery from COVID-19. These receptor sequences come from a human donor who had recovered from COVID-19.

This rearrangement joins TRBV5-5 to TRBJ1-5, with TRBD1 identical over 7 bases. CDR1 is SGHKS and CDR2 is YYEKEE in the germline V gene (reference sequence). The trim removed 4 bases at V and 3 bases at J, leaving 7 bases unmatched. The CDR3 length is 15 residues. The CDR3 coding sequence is TGTGCCAGCAGCGCCGGGGACAGCCCCAATCAGCCCCAGCATTTT. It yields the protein CASSAGDSPNQPQHF.

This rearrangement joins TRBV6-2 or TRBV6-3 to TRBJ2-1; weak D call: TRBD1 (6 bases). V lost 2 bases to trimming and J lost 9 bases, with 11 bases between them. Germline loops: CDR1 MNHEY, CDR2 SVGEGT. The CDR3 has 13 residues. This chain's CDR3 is CASSYGTGFEQFF. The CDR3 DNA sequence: TGTGCCAGCAGTTACGGTACAGGGTTTGAGCAGTTCTTC.

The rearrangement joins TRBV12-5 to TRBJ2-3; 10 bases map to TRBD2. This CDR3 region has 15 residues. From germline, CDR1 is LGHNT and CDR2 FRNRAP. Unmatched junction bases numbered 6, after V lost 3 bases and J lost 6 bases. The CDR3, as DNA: TGTGCTAGTGGTTTCCAGCGGGGGGGCCTGGATACGCAGTATTTT. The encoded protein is CASGFQRGGLDTQYF. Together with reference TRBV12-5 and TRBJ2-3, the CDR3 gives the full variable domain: DARVTQTPRHKVTEMGQEVTMRCQPILGHNTVFWYRQTMMQGLELLAYFRNRAPLDDSGMPKDRFSAEMPDATLATLKIQPSEPRDSAVYFCASGFQRGGLDTQYFGPGTRLTVL.

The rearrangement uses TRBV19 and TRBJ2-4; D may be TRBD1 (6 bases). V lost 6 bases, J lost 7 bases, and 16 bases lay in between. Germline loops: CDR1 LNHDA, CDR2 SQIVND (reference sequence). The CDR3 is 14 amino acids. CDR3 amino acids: CASRVQGFGNIQYF. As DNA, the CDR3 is TGTGCCAGTAGGGTACAGGGTTTTGGTAACATTCAGTACTTC.

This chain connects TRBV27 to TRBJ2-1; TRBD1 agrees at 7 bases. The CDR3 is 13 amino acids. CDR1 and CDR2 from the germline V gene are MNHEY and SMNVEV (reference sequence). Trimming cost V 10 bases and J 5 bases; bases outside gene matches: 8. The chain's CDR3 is CATRGWADNEQFF. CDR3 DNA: TGTGCCACCAGGGGGTGGGCGGACAATGAGCAGTTCTTC.

The CDR3 coding sequence is TGTGCCAGCAGTCTGAGTTTAGTTCCTGGCACAGATACGCAGTATTTT. Encoded protein: CASSLSLVPGTDTQYF. The chain joins TRBV5-6 to TRBJ2-3; D is uncertain. The germline V gene has CDR1 SGHDT and CDR2 YYEEEE. V was clipped by 5 bases and J by 1 base, with 17 bases between them. This CDR3 spans 16 amino acids.

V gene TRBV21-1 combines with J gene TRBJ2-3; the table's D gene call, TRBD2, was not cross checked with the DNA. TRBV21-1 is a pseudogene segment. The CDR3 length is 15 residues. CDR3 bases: TGTGCCAGCAGCAAAGGGAGCGGGGGGACAGATACGCAGTATTTT. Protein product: CASSKGSGGTDTQYF.

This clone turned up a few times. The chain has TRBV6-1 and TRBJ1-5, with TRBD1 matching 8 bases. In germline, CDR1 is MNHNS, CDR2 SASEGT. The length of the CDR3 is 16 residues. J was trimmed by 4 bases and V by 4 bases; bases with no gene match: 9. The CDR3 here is CASSAGQVRGNQPQHF. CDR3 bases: TGTGCCAGCAGTGCGGGACAGGTCCGAGGGAATCAGCCCCAGCATTTT.

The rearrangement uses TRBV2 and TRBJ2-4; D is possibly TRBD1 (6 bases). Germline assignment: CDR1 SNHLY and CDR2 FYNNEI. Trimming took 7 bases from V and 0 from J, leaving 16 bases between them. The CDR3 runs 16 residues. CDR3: CASTPTGGLAKNIQYF. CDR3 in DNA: TGTGCCAGCACCCCGACAGGCGGTCTAGCCAAAAACATTCAGTACTTC.

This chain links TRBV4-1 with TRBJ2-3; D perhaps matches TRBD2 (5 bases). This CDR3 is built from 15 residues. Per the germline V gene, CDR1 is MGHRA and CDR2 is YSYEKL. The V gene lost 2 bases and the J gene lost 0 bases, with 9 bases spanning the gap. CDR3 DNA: TGCGCCAGCAGCCAACAACTAGAGAGCACAGATACGCAGTATTTT. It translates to CASSQQLESTDTQYF.

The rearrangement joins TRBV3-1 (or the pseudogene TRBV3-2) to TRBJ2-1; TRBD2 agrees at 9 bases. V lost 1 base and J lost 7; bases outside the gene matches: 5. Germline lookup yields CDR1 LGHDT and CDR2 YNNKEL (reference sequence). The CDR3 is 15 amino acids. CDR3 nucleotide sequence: TGTGCCAGCAGCCAAGTGGGACTAGCTGAAAATGAGCAGTTCTTC. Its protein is CASSQVGLAENEQFF.

CDR3 protein: CATTDGGQVNQPQHF. For the CDR3, the DNA is TGTGCCACCACCGATGGGGGACAGGTAAATCAGCCCCAGCATTTT. The chain uses TRBV15 and TRBJ1-5, with TRBD1 matching 8 bases. The length of the CDR3 is 15 residues. In germline, CDR1 is LNHNV, CDR2 YYDKDF (reference sequence). V shed 7 bases and J 4 bases; nucleotides not matched to a gene: 9.